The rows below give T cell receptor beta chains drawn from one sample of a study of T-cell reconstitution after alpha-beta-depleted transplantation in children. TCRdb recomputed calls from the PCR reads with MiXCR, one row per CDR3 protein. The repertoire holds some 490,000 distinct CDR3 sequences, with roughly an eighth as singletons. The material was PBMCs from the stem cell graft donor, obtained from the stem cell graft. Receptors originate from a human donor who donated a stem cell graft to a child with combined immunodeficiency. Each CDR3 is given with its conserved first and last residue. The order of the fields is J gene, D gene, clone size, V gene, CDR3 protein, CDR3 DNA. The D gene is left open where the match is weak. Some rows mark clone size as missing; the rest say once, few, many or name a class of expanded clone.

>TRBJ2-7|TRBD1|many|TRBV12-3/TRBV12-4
CASSNRGEQYF
TGTGCCAGCAGCAACAGGGGCGAGCAGTACTTC
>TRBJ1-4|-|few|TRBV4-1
CASRKLGATNEKLFF
TGCGCCAGCAGAAAGCTAGGGGCAACTAATGAAAAACTGTTTTTT
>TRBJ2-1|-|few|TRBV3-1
CASSHSGLYNEQFF
TGTGCCAGCAGCCACAGCGGGCTCTACAATGAGCAGTTCTTC
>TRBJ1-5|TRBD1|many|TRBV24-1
CATSDRQGGGQPQHF
TGTGCCACCAGTGACCGACAGGGAGGAGGGCAGCCCCAGCATTTT
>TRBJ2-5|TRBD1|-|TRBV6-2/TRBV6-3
CASSKPGTGLGAQYF
TGTGCCAGCAGTAAGCCCGGGACAGGGCTCGGGGCCCAGTACTTC
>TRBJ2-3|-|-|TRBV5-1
CASSFLYTDTQYF
TGCGCCAGCAGCTTCCTCTACACAGATACGCAGTATTTT
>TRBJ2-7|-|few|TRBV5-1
CASGEVTGSHEQYF
TGCGCCAGCGGGGAGGTGACAGGGAGCCACGAGCAGTACTTC
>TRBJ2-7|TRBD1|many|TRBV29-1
CSARQGYEQYF
TGCAGCGCAAGACAGGGCTACGAGCAGTACTTC
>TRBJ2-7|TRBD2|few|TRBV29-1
CSSKTSGSGEQYF
TGCAGCTCCAAGACTAGCGGGAGTGGTGAGCAGTACTTC
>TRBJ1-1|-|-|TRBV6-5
CASTTGQLEAFF
TGTGCCAGCACTACCGGACAGCTTGAAGCTTTCTTT
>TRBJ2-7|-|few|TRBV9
CASSVAGDHEQYF
TGTGCCAGCAGCGTAGCTGGGGACCACGAGCAGTACTTC
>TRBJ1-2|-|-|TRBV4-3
CASSQDPGRGYTF
TGCGCCAGCAGCCAAGATCCTGGGAGAGGCTACACCTTC
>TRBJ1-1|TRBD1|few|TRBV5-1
CASSLDRGITEAFF
TGCGCCAGCAGCTTGGACAGGGGAATCACTGAAGCTTTCTTT
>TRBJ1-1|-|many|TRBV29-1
CSVEGGARLNTEAFF
TGCAGCGTTGAAGGGGGGGCCAGATTGAACACTGAAGCTTTCTTT
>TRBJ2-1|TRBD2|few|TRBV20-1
CSAMGLPYNEQFF
TGCAGTGCAATGGGACTACCGTACAATGAGCAGTTCTTC
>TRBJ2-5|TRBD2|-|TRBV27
CASSLKTSGRGRQETQYF
TGTGCCAGCAGTTTAAAGACTAGCGGGAGAGGGAGGCAAGAGACCCAGTACTTC